These 23 T cell receptor beta chains were sequenced from one sample in a study of blood T cells in healthy people across ages. The authors ran a second PCR of about 6 to 11 cycles using a sample-barcoded 5' primer and a J-beta primer mix. TCRdb independently ran MiXCR on the 5' RACE reads; one entry per CDR3 protein. The table lists 1.5 million to 2 million distinct CDR3 sequences, approximately 32% of them singletons. Material for sequencing was blood. The receptors derive from a woman in her thirties in good health.

The chain joins TRBV27 to TRBJ1-4; 10 bases are a match to TRBD1. Per germline, CDR1 MNHEY and CDR2 SMNVEV (reference sequence). V was clipped by 1 base and J by 8 bases; unmatched bases: 10. The CDR3 contains 17 residues. The DNA of the CDR3 is TGTGCCAGCAGTTTATATGGGACAGGGGTTCTAAAAGAAAAACTGTTTTTT. It specifies CASSLYGTGVLKEKLFF.

About this clonotype itself: One junction end does not reproduce the germline sequence, and a read error may be involved. The chain joins TRBV4-2 to TRBJ1-5; tentative D call: TRBD1 (5 bases). The V gene's germline CDR1 is LGHNA and CDR2 YNFKEQ. This CDR3 spans 15 amino acids. This CDR3 is CACSQATVGHQPQHF. The DNA of the CDR3 is TGTGCCTGCAGCCAAGCGACAGTGGGACATCAGCCCCAGCATTTT.

This clonotype occurred a few times. The chain carries TRBV4-1 and TRBJ2-2, with D tentatively TRBD1 (7 bases). Germline V gene sequence: CDR1 MGHRA, CDR2 YSYEKL. Trimming cost V 1 base and J 4 bases, with 13 bases left between them. This CDR3 region has 16 residues. The CDR3 DNA follows: TGCGCCAGCAGCCAAGTAACAGGGGAGGTCACCGGGGAGCTGTTTTTT. This encodes CASSQVTGEVTGELFF.

The gene calls are TRBV27 and TRBJ1-5; 9 nucleotides match TRBD1. CDR3 length equals 14 residues. With 4 bases clipped from V and 5 bases from J, the junction kept 3 bases outside the gene matches. CDR1 MNHEY and CDR2 SMNVEV come from the germline V gene (reference sequence). CDR3 in amino acids: CASSSGQGYQPQHF. CDR3 bases: TGTGCCAGCAGTTCGGGACAGGGATATCAGCCCCAGCATTTT.

In this sample, this clonotype turned up once. With a much larger clone just one base away, this may be a read error. This rearrangement joins TRBV20-1 to TRBJ2-1, with 10 bases that match TRBD2. This CDR3 is built from 16 residues. CDR1 and CDR2 (germline): DFQATT, SNEGSKA (reference sequence). The CDR3 is CSAGDQRGGHSNEQFF. CDR3 in DNA: TGCAGTGCTGGAGATCAGCGGGGGGGTCACTCCAATGAGCAGTTCTTC.

The gene calls are TRBV14 and TRBJ2-1, with unresolved D. Per the germline V gene, CDR1 is SGHDN and CDR2 is FVKESK. This CDR3 contains 14 residues. The ends were cut back, 2 bases at V and 8 bases at J, with 13 bases in the middle. The CDR3 sequence is CASSQLALYDEQFF. For the CDR3, the DNA is TGTGCCAGCAGCCAACTTGCACTTTACGATGAGCAGTTCTTC.

The rearrangement joins TRBV12-3 or TRBV12-4 to TRBJ1-1, with D possibly being TRBD1 (5 bases). V was cut by 6 bases and J by 10 bases, with 18 bases left in between. The CDR3 is made up of 13 amino acids. CDR3 sequence reads: CASSTDGRGGAFF. CDR3 in DNA: TGTGCCAGCAGCACGGACGGACGTGGGGGAGCTTTCTTT.

The chain recombines TRBV3-1 with TRBJ1-2; D is undetermined. CDR1 is LGHDT, CDR2 YNNKEL, per germline (reference sequence). Between the trimmed V and J ends, which lost 4 bases and 7 bases, there was a span of 19 bases. The CDR3 totals 15 residues. The CDR3 nucleotides read TGTGCCAGCAGCCCGACCCGCAGGTCATCGTTTGGCTACACCTTC. Protein: CASSPTRRSSFGYTF.

The rearrangement uses TRBV7-3 and TRBJ2-5, with unresolved D. The germline V and J ends were trimmed by 5 bases and 11 bases, with 15 bases remaining between them. This CDR3 region has 12 residues. The germline gives CDR1 SGHTA, CDR2 FQGTGA. The CDR3 sequence is CASSPKWGEQYF. For the CDR3, the DNA is TGTGCCAGCAGCCCGAAATGGGGTGAGCAGTACTTC.

The rearrangement links TRBV30 to TRBJ1-2; D unclear. CDR3 size: 13 residues. Germline loops: CDR1 GTSNPN, CDR2 SVGIG (reference sequence). V lost 1 base, J lost 2 bases, and 8 bases lay in between. CDR3 loop: CAWSGPANYGYTF. Here the CDR3 DNA reads TGTGCCTGGAGTGGTCCTGCAAACTATGGCTACACCTTC.

The chain couples TRBV29-1 to TRBJ1-1; no clear D gene. V lost 7 bases to trimming and J lost 4 bases, with 13 bases between them. CDR3 length: 12 amino acids. The germline V gene encodes CDR1 SQVTM and CDR2 ANQGSEA. The CDR3 loop reads CSGADTATEAFF. Written as DNA, the CDR3 is TGCAGCGGGGCCGATACAGCCACTGAAGCTTTCTTT. The whole variable domain, remainder taken from reference TRBV29-1 and TRBJ1-1, is SAVISQKPSRDICQRGTSLTIQCQVDSQVTMMFWYRQQPGQSLTLIATANQGSEATYESGFVIDKFPISRPNLTFSTLTVSNMSPEDSSIYLCSGADTATEAFFGQGTRLTVV.

This chain uses TRBV5-1 with TRBJ2-3, with D uncertain. This CDR3 contains 14 residues. The V end lost 1 base, the J end lost 0 bases, and 6 bases lay between the germline ends. Looked up from germline, CDR1 is SGHRS and CDR2 is YFSETQ. CDR3 in amino acids: CASSLLDSTDTQYF. The CDR3 DNA reads TGCGCCAGCAGCTTGTTAGACAGCACAGATACGCAGTATTTT.

This CDR3 reads CASSLASLAAPLAKNIQYF. The DNA of the CDR3 is TGCGCCAGCAGCTTGGCGTCCCTAGCCGCCCCTCTAGCCAAAAACATTCAGTACTTC. This chain links TRBV5-1 with TRBJ2-4; tentatively, D is TRBD2 (5 bases). Trimming cost V 0 bases and J 0 bases, with 19 bases left between them. CDR1 is SGHRS and CDR2 is YFSETQ in the germline V gene. The length of the CDR3 is 19 residues.

This clonotype was counted only a few times. The rearrangement links TRBV20-1 to TRBJ1-2; D is possibly TRBD1 (6 bases). Germline CDR1 DFQATT, CDR2 SNEGSKA (reference sequence). The CDR3 sequence is 12 residues long. Trimming removed 6 bases from V and 5 bases from J, with 13 bases in between. In DNA form, the CDR3 reads TGCAGTGCGCCAACAGGACAGTATGGCTACACCTTC. Protein product: CSAPTGQYGYTF.

This chain connects TRBV10-2 to TRBJ1-2; D might be TRBD1 (6 bases). Deletions cut 2 bases from V and 7 bases from J, with 17 bases between. CDR1 and CDR2 (germline): WSHSY, SAAADI. CDR3 length equals 15 residues. CDR3: CASSELKGGIRGYTF. CDR3 sequence (DNA): TGCGCCAGCAGTGAGCTGAAAGGGGGAATTCGTGGCTACACCTTC.

This chain connects TRBV5-1 to TRBJ2-5, with D unresolved. V lost 9 bases and J 3 bases, leaving 12 bases between the germline ends. The CDR3 extends over 12 amino acids. Germline V lookup: CDR1 SGHRS, CDR2 YFSETQ. The CDR3 is CATSRGEETQYF. The CDR3 DNA sequence: TGCGCCACCTCCCGTGGGGAAGAGACCCAGTACTTC.

This clonotype appeared a few times. This chain links TRBV4-1 with TRBJ1-4; D unclear. With 6 bases removed from V and 8 bases from J, the gap between germline ends came to 10 bases. There are 12 residues in the CDR3. CDR1 is MGHRA and CDR2 is YSYEKL in the germline V gene. The CDR3 is CASSETGEKLFF. The DNA of the CDR3 is TGCGCCAGCAGTGAAACGGGGGAAAAACTGTTTTTT.

In DNA form, the CDR3 reads TGCGCCAGCAGCTTGAGTGTCGCCGGGGAGCTGTTTTTT. Its translation is CASSLSVAGELFF. V usage is TRBV5-1 and J usage is TRBJ2-2, with unresolved D. CDR3 length: 13 amino acids. Trimming cost V 1 base and J 6 bases, with 7 bases left between them. Germline V gives CDR1 SGHRS, CDR2 YFSETQ.

This clonotype was observed at least ten times. The chain links TRBV29-1 to TRBJ1-1; TRBD1 agrees at 7 bases. CDR1 SQVTM and CDR2 ANQGSEA come from the germline V gene. The CDR3 covers 14 residues. With V trimmed by 6 bases and J by 4 bases, 11 bases remained unmatched. The CDR3 region has the DNA TGCAGCGTCCCCGGGGACAGTTCAGGCACTGAAGCTTTCTTT. Translation gives CSVPGDSSGTEAFF.

This clonotype was seen just once. The J gene is TRBJ1-4, the V gene TRBV20-1; D ambiguous. The CDR3 loop spans 12 amino acids. CDR1 is DFQATT, CDR2 SNEGSKA, per germline (reference sequence). V lost 0 bases and J 5 bases, leaving 4 bases between the germline ends. The CDR3 reads CSAREVNEKLFF. For the CDR3, the DNA is TGCAGTGCTAGAGAGGTCAATGAAAAACTGTTTTTT.

In its sample, this clonotype was seen a few times. The chain has TRBV6-4 and TRBJ2-6; D possibly matches TRBD1 or TRBD2 (5 bases each). Germline loops: CDR1 MRHNA, CDR2 SNTAGT. V was shortened by 6 bases and J by 0 bases, with 12 bases between the two germline ends. This CDR3 has 16 amino acids. The CDR3 DNA reads as TGTGCCAGCAGCAAGGGGAGAGACTCTGGGGCCAACGTCCTGACTTTC. This translates into CASSKGRDSGANVLTF.

The rearrangement uses TRBV30 and TRBJ2-5; perhaps D is TRBD1 or TRBD2 (5 bases each). The end of the DNA aligns better with TRBJ2-7, so the J call may be wrong. This CDR3 is 14 amino acids long. Per germline, CDR1 GTSNPN and CDR2 SVGIG (reference sequence). DNA of the CDR3: TGTGCCTGGAGTGATGGGGCCCTCGGGGTCGAGCAGTACTTC. This translates into CAWSDGALGVEQYF.

This clonotype was found a few times. V usage is TRBV11-2 and J usage is TRBJ2-7, with 8 bases lining up with TRBD1. The CDR3 length is 18 residues. J gave up 6 bases and V 1 base, and 17 bases lay outside the gene matches. Germline V CDR1 and CDR2: SGHAT, FQNNGV. CDR3 loop: CASSLGGYVWQGAGEQYF. CDR3 bases: TGTGCCAGCAGCTTAGGGGGGTACGTGTGGCAGGGGGCAGGCGAGCAGTACTTC. The variable domain in full, completed from reference TRBV11-2 and TRBJ2-7, reads EAGVAQSPRYKIIEKRQSVAFWCNPISGHATLYWYQQILGQGPKLLIQFQNNGVVDDSQLPKDRFSAERLKGVDSTLKIQPAKLEDSAVYLCASSLGGYVWQGAGEQYFGPGTRLTVT.